The 12 T cell receptor beta chains presented below share a single source sample, sequenced in a study of cytomegalovirus exposure and HLA in healthy donors. Primers for the PCR totalled 60 Vbeta and 13 Jbeta. Only in-frame clones appear in the TCRdb table, and some are missing; sequencing was by immunoSEQ multiplex PCR. The sample yields 110,000 or so clones, over 75% seen once. Specimen: PBMCs. These receptors were collected from a woman between 25 and 40 years old in good health and CMV-seropositive.

V and J are TRBV11-2 and TRBJ2-5, with 7 bases that match TRBD2. The germline CDR1 and CDR2 sequences are SGHAT and FQNNGV. The CDR3 runs to 14 residues. V was clipped by 5 bases and J by 5 bases; unmatched bases: 8. The CDR3 loop reads CASSRPLASETQYF. The CDR3 DNA reads as TGTGCCAGCAGCCGTCCACTAGCGTCGGAGACCCAGTACTTC.

A single count supports this clone. The CDR3 here is CASSSLGGGTQYF. The DNA for the CDR3 is TGTGCCAGCAGCTCGTTGGGGGGAGGTACGCAGTATTTT. This rearrangement joins TRBV7-8 to TRBJ2-3; maybe TRBD2 (6 bases). The CDR3 covers 13 residues. Germline V gene lookup returns CDR1 SGHVS and CDR2 FQNEAQ. Trimming removed 4 bases at V and 8 bases at J, with 13 bases between.

The rearrangement uses TRBV7-9 and TRBJ1-3; D not certain. V was cut by 3 bases and J by 0 bases, with 18 bases left in between. The CDR3 covers 18 residues. In germline, CDR1 is SEHNR, CDR2 FQNEAQ (reference sequence). The CDR3 protein is CASSFRQLTHSSGNTIYF. CDR3 DNA sequence: TGTGCCAGCAGCTTTCGCCAGCTGACTCACTCCTCTGGAAACACCATATATTTT.

Written as DNA, the CDR3 is TGTGCCAGCACCTCGACAGGGGTCACTGAAGCTTTCTTT. It encodes CASTSTGVTEAFF. The chain couples TRBV6-5 to TRBJ1-1; TRBD1 aligns across 8 bases. J gave up 4 bases and V 7 bases, and 5 bases lay outside the gene matches. Germline CDR1 and CDR2: MNHEY and SVGAGI. The CDR3 covers 13 residues.

This clone has a handful of counts. The chain employs TRBV2 and TRBJ1-1, with a tentative D call TRBD1 (6 bases). The CDR3 is 13 residues long. The V gene's germline CDR1 is SNHLY and CDR2 FYNNEI. V shed 7 bases and J shed 3 bases, with 12 bases lying between them. Written as DNA, the CDR3 is TGTGCCAGCACGACAGGTGGGCACACTGAAGCTTTCTTT. The encoded protein is CASTTGGHTEAFF.

The J gene is TRBJ2-1, the V gene TRBV19, with D perhaps TRBD2 (6 bases). The CDR3 has 16 residues. Germline values: CDR1 LNHDA, CDR2 SQIVND (reference sequence). V gave up 4 bases and J gave up 6 bases, with 19 bases separating them. The CDR3, as DNA: TGTGCCAGTAGTACCCTGGTGACGGGAGTAGGCAATGAGCAGTTCTTC. Protein product: CASSTLVTGVGNEQFF.

The chain couples TRBV30 to TRBJ2-3; no firm D call. The V end was cut by 6 bases, the J end by 3 bases, with 19 bases between. Germline V gene lookup returns CDR1 GTSNPN and CDR2 SVGIG (reference sequence). The CDR3 is 15 amino acids. The CDR3 sequence is CACPPVEVETDTQYF. The CDR3 DNA is TGTGCCTGCCCGCCCGTTGAAGTTGAGACAGATACGCAGTATTTT.

The chain employs TRBV5-8 and TRBJ2-6, with 9 bases lining up with TRBD1. Germline-derived CDR1 and CDR2 are SGHTS and YDEGEE. Germline trimming cut 4 bases from V and 1 base from J; bases unmatched to any gene: 9. CDR3 length equals 18 residues. The CDR3 is CASSPGQGRVSGANVLTF. The CDR3 region has the DNA TGTGCCAGCAGCCCGGGACAGGGTCGGGTATCTGGGGCCAACGTCCTGACTTTC.

The chain recombines TRBV18 with TRBJ2-5; TRBD1 aligns across 8 bases. CDR3 length: 17 amino acids. Unmatched junction bases numbered 11, after V lost 1 base and J lost 4 bases. CDR1 and CDR2 (germline): KGHSH, LQKENI. The CDR3 reads CASSPLASTGGRETQYF. For the CDR3, the DNA is TGTGCCAGCTCACCACTGGCCTCTACAGGGGGGAGAGAGACCCAGTACTTC.

This clone was recorded only once. This sequence joins TRBV6-1 and TRBJ2-7, with 12 nucleotides matching TRBD2. V was pared by 2 bases and J by 4 bases, with 3 bases of the junction left unmatched. Germline V gives CDR1 MNHNS, CDR2 SASEGT. The CDR3 length is 15 residues. CDR3 bases: TGTGCCAGCAGTGAACTAGCGGGGGGGATTTACGAGCAGTACTTC. It specifies CASSELAGGIYEQYF.

The rearrangement uses TRBV11-3 and TRBJ2-7, with D possibly matching TRBD2 (6 bases). There are 14 residues in the CDR3. Trimming left V 0 bases short and J 5 bases short, with 11 bases between. CDR1 and CDR2 from the germline V gene are SGHNT and YENEEA. The CDR3 loop is CASSLDGSLNEQYF. The CDR3 nucleotides are TGTGCCAGCAGCTTAGACGGGAGTTTGAACGAGCAGTACTTC.

This chain connects TRBV7-9 to TRBJ1-5, with TRBD1 identical over 8 bases. CDR3 length equals 15 residues. CDR1 and CDR2 from the germline V gene are SEHNR and FQNEAQ (reference sequence). V shed 1 base and J 2 bases; nucleotides not matched to a gene: 1. CDR3 protein: CASSLEGQGNQPQHF. CDR3 DNA: TGTGCCAGCAGCTTAGAGGGACAGGGCAATCAGCCCCAGCATTTT.